The clone carrying this T cell receptor (beta chain) was seen a single time. The sample originates from a study of T cell changes during pregnancy in multiple sclerosis. The CDR3 extends over 15 amino acids. CDR1 and CDR2 from the germline V gene are SEHNR and FQNEAQ (reference sequence). V dropped 5 bases and J dropped 4; count of bases not matched to a gene: 6. Assay used: immunoSEQ multiplex PCR; TCRdb lists only in-frame clones, some missing. The sample has more than 65,000 clones, under 95% seen once. The sequences come from CD4+ T cells from peripheral blood mononuclear cells, collected before pregnancy. This receptor was taken from a female donor with multiple sclerosis, enrolled in a pregnancy study. V is TRBV7-9 and J is TRBJ2-1; 9 positions match TRBD1. The chain's CDR3 is CASSPGQGPYNEQFF. The CDR3 DNA follows: TGTGCCAGCAGCCCGGGACAGGGACCATACAATGAGCAGTTCTTC.